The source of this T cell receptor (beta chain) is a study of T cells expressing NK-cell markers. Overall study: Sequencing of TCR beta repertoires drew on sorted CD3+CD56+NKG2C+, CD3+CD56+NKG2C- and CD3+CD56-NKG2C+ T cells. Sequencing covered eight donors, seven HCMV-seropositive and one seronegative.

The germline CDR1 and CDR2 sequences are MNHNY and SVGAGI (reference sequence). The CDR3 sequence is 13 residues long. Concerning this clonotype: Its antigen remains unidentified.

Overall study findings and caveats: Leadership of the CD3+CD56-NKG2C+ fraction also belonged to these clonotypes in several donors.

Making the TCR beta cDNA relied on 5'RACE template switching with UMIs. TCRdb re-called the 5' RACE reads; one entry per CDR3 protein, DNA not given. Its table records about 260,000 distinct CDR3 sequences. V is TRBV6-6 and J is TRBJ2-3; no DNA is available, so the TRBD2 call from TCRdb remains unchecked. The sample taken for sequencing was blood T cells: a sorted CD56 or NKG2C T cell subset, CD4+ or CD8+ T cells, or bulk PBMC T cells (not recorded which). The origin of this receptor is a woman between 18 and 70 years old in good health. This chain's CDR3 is CASRLPSTDTQYF.